This T cell receptor (beta chain) was recorded in a study of radiation and T cells in renal cell carcinoma. Sample time point: blood 4 weeks post-SBRT, at nephrectomy. Treatment: 15 Gy SBRT to primary tumor, nephrectomy 4 weeks later. Nephrectomy followed 15 Gy stereotactic body radiation by 4 weeks. From germline, CDR1 is SGHDN and CDR2 FVKESK. This CDR3 spans 11 amino acids. V was pared by 3 bases and J by 8 bases, with 5 bases between. Sequenced by immunoSEQ multiplex PCR; TCRdb stores in-frame clones only, minus some. The sample lists roughly 61,000 clones, more than 60% occurring once. The sequences come from blood, collected from a patient whose treatment included radiotherapy and nephrectomy. V gene TRBV14 combines with J gene TRBJ2-1; D not resolved. This sequence originates from a man in his sixties with renal cell carcinoma. This CDR3 reads CASSQGHEQFF. The CDR3 DNA sequence: TGTGCCAGCAGCCAGGGTCATGAGCAGTTCTTC.